These 30 T cell receptor beta chains came from one sample sequenced in a study of Ad26.COV2.S vaccination and SARS-CoV-2 variants. Data came from immunoSEQ multiplex PCR; TCRdb stores just in-frame clones and leaves some out. The sample yields approximately 97,000 clones, around 81% seen once. The sequencing used peripheral blood, collected after recovery from COVID-19. The receptors were sampled from a human donor who had recovered from COVID-19.

The V and J genes are TRBV7-9 and TRBJ2-7; TRBD1 aligns across 9 bases. The CDR3 extends over 16 amino acids. Germline lookup yields CDR1 SEHNR and CDR2 FQNEAQ (reference sequence). Trimming cost V 4 bases and J 5 bases; bases outside gene matches: 12. CDR3 bases: TGTGCCAGCAGCTCGGGGGAGGGGACAGGGAAACACGAGCAGTACTTC. This translates into CASSSGEGTGKHEQYF.

V gene TRBV20-1 combines with J gene TRBJ2-1, with D hard to call. The CDR3 contains 11 residues. The V end lost 3 bases, the J end lost 12 bases, and 12 bases lay between the germline ends. Germline CDR1 reads DFQATT; CDR2 reads SNEGSKA (reference sequence). The CDR3 region is CSARTRKAQFF. The CDR3 DNA sequence: TGCAGTGCTAGGACCCGGAAGGCGCAGTTCTTC.

The rearrangement uses TRBV7-9 and TRBJ2-7; 9 nucleotides line up with TRBD1. The CDR3 consists of 17 residues. Germline CDR1 SEHNR, CDR2 FQNEAQ (reference sequence). The J segment lost 0 bases and the V segment lost 3 bases, leaving 9 bases of the junction unmatched. CDR3 nucleotides: TGTGCCAGCAGCTTTGGACTTACAGGGGGCGACTCCTACGAGCAGTACTTC. It encodes CASSFGLTGGDSYEQYF.

The gene calls are TRBV10-3 and TRBJ1-1, with D perhaps TRBD1 (5 bases). Germline lookup yields CDR1 ENHRY and CDR2 SYGVKD. This CDR3 has 14 residues. The V and J ends lost 3 bases and 1 base respectively, with 9 bases between them. DNA of the CDR3: TGTGCCATCAGTGATGGGGCGAGGAACACTGAAGCTTTCTTT. This translates into CAISDGARNTEAFF.

The J gene is TRBJ1-5, the V gene TRBV27; tentative D call: TRBD1 (5 bases). The CDR3 has 18 amino acids. CDR1 and CDR2 (germline): MNHEY, SMNVEV (reference sequence). With 1 base removed from V and 0 bases from J, the gap between germline ends came to 16 bases. The CDR3: CASSLYAGSIHSNQPQHF. CDR3 nucleotides: TGTGCCAGCAGTTTATACGCAGGGTCAATCCATAGCAATCAGCCCCAGCATTTT.

This chain joins TRBV7-6 and TRBJ2-5; D tentatively reads TRBD1 or TRBD2 (5 bases each). Germline CDR1 reads SGHVS; CDR2 reads FNYEAQ. The CDR3 is 17 residues long. V shed 0 bases and J shed 3 bases, with 17 bases lying between them. CDR3 sequence reads: CASSLATPGPSKETQYF. The DNA for the CDR3 is TGTGCCAGCAGCTTAGCTACCCCGGGACCAAGTAAAGAGACCCAGTACTTC.

This chain links TRBV7-2 with TRBJ2-2; either TRBD1 or TRBD2 may fit D (5 bases each). CDR3 length: 17 amino acids. With 0 bases removed from V and 0 bases from J, the gap between germline ends came to 11 bases. The V gene's germline CDR1 is SGHTA and CDR2 FQGNSA. The CDR3 DNA is TGTGCCAGCAGCTTAGCGGGACGGTCTTCGAACACCGGGGAGCTGTTTTTT. It codes for CASSLAGRSSNTGELFF. The whole variable domain, remainder taken from reference TRBV7-2 and TRBJ2-2, is GAGVSQSPSNKVTEKGKDVELRCDPISGHTALYWYRQSLGQGLEFLIYFQGNSAPDKSGLPSDRFSAERTGGSVSTLTIQRTQQEDSAVYLCASSLAGRSSNTGELFFGEGSRLTVL.

The rearrangement links TRBV5-1 to TRBJ1-2, with D unresolved. This CDR3 is 14 amino acids long. Trimming pared 4 bases from V and 4 bases from J, leaving 14 bases between. Germline V gives CDR1 SGHRS, CDR2 YFSETQ. CDR3 region: CASSPGRSIYGYTF. DNA of the CDR3: TGCGCCAGCAGCCCGGGGAGATCGATCTATGGCTACACCTTC. The full variable domain, completed using reference TRBV5-1 and TRBJ1-2, is KAGVTQTPRYLIKTRGQQVTLSCSPISGHRSVSWYQQTPGQGLQFLFEYFSETQRNKGNFPGRFSGRQFSNSRSEMNVSTLELGDSALYLCASSPGRSIYGYTFGSGTRLTVV.

V gene TRBV28 combines with J gene TRBJ1-2, with TRBD1 as a possible D gene (5 bases). Germline CDR1 is MDHEN and CDR2 is SYDVKM. This CDR3 region has 12 residues. With 7 bases removed from V and 8 bases from J, the gap between germline ends came to 14 bases. The CDR3 region has the DNA TGTGCCAGCACCACAGGTTCCGGGGGCTACACCTTC. This sequence encodes CASTTGSGGYTF.

This sequence joins TRBV28 and TRBJ1-2; a weak D match, TRBD1 (5 bases). The V end was cut by 7 bases, the J end by 8 bases, with 20 bases between. CDR1 is MDHEN and CDR2 is SYDVKM in the germline V gene. CDR3 size: 14 residues. The CDR3 here is CASTRMDIRAGYTF. Written as DNA, the CDR3 is TGTGCCAGCACCAGGATGGACATTCGGGCCGGCTACACCTTC.

This chain links TRBV28 with TRBJ1-2; D not certain. The V gene's germline CDR1 is MDHEN and CDR2 SYDVKM. V was clipped by 0 bases and J by 3 bases, with 11 bases between them. This CDR3 has 15 amino acids. CDR3 loop: CASSLWGGRYYGYTF. CDR3 nucleotides: TGTGCCAGCAGTTTATGGGGCGGCAGATACTATGGCTACACCTTC.

This chain connects TRBV3-1 (or the pseudogene TRBV3-2) to TRBJ1-6; D gene uncertain. Trimming left V 3 bases short and J 0 bases short, with 3 bases between. This CDR3 comprises 14 residues. From germline, CDR1 is LGHDT and CDR2 YNNKEL (reference sequence). CDR3: CASSQGSYNSPLHF. CDR3 bases: TGTGCCAGCAGCCAGGGCTCCTATAATTCACCCCTCCACTTT.

This chain joins TRBV27 and TRBJ2-5; D is perhaps TRBD1 (6 bases). The germline V and J ends were trimmed by 3 bases and 2 bases, with 10 bases remaining between them. CDR3 length: 14 amino acids. Per the germline V gene, CDR1 is MNHEY and CDR2 is SMNVEV (reference sequence). For the CDR3, the DNA is TGTGCCAGCAGTTTCGAGGGGACACAAGAGACCCAGTACTTC. This translates into CASSFEGTQETQYF.

The chain recombines TRBV5-4 with TRBJ2-1; possibly TRBD1 for D (7 bases). Trimming stripped 0 bases from V and 5 bases from J, with 18 bases between. CDR1 and CDR2 from the germline V gene are SGHNT and YYREEE (reference sequence). The CDR3 has 17 amino acids. The CDR3 bases are TGTGCCAGCAGCTTGGGCAGGGGGGAATTCTTAAACAATGAGCAGTTCTTC. Its translation: CASSLGRGEFLNNEQFF.

The CDR3 DNA follows: TGTGCCAGCAGCGTAGTTGGCGGGCCCTCCACAGATACGCAGTATTTT. As protein: CASSVVGGPSTDTQYF. The V and J genes are TRBV9 and TRBJ2-3, with D possibly being TRBD2 (5 bases). V shed 0 bases and J shed 2 bases, with 13 bases lying between them. The CDR3 is made up of 16 amino acids. Looked up from germline, CDR1 is SGDLS and CDR2 is YYNGEE.

J is TRBJ1-6 and V is TRBV19; D possibly corresponds to TRBD1 (6 bases). Germline CDR1 reads LNHDA; CDR2 reads SQIVND (reference sequence). The CDR3 covers 14 residues. V was pared by 2 bases and J by 9 bases, with 11 bases between. The CDR3 DNA reads as TGTGCCAGTAGTATACTGGGGGCAGGTTCACCCCTCCACTTT. Translation: CASSILGAGSPLHF.

The chain recombines TRBV12-5 with TRBJ2-5; D call uncertain. CDR1 is LGHNT and CDR2 is FRNRAP in the germline V gene. This CDR3 has 13 residues. Trimming stripped 3 bases from V and 2 bases from J, with 7 bases between. The CDR3 DNA reads TGTGCTAGTGGTTTATCAGTTCAAGAGACCCAGTACTTC. It translates to CASGLSVQETQYF.

The chain couples TRBV5-1 to TRBJ2-1, with D perhaps matching TRBD2 (5 bases). V was clipped by 4 bases and J by 4 bases, with 12 bases between them. Germline values: CDR1 SGHRS, CDR2 YFSETQ. The CDR3 totals 14 residues. The CDR3 sequence is CASSLGLTYNEQFF. CDR3 in DNA: TGCGCCAGCAGCCTAGGACTGACTTACAATGAGCAGTTCTTC.

This clone was seen a few times. The rearrangement uses TRBV6-1 and TRBJ1-2, with D unresolved. The CDR3 is made up of 15 amino acids. Between the trimmed V and J ends, which lost 0 bases and 4 bases, there was a span of 12 bases. Germline V gives CDR1 MNHNS, CDR2 SASEGT. The CDR3 region is CASSEASGVSYGYTF. In nucleotides, the CDR3 is TGTGCCAGCAGTGAAGCTAGCGGGGTCAGCTATGGCTACACCTTC.

This clone was observed once. In nucleotides, the CDR3 is TGTGCCAGCAGCCAGCCGAGTGGCGGGGGGGCCGCAGATACGCAGTATTTT. It codes for CASSQPSGGGAADTQYF. The V call is TRBV3-1 (or the pseudogene TRBV3-2), the J call TRBJ2-3; 9 nucleotides agree with TRBD2. V shed 3 bases and J 4 bases; nucleotides not matched to a gene: 11. The CDR3 contains 17 residues. CDR1 is LGHDT, CDR2 YNNKEL, per germline (reference sequence).

A few counts support this clone. The gene calls are TRBV3-1 (or the pseudogene TRBV3-2) and TRBJ2-3; D is undetermined. The germline gives CDR1 LGHDT, CDR2 YNNKEL (reference sequence). The germline V and J ends were trimmed by 0 bases and 13 bases, with 11 bases remaining between them. This CDR3 is 12 amino acids long. CDR3 nucleotides: TGTGCCAGCAGCCAAGAGACACAGACCAAGTATTTT. Its protein is CASSQETQTKYF.

This chain connects TRBV5-1 to TRBJ2-7; 9 positions match TRBD1. CDR1 and CDR2 (germline): SGHRS, YFSETQ. Germline trimming cut 5 bases from V and 1 base from J; bases unmatched to any gene: 4. This CDR3 is 14 amino acids long. The CDR3 nucleotides read TGCGCCAGCAGAATGGGACAGGGATCCTACGAGCAGTACTTC. Its translation: CASRMGQGSYEQYF.

The chain uses TRBV30 and TRBJ1-3; D is uncertain. Looked up from germline, CDR1 is GTSNPN and CDR2 is SVGIG (reference sequence). This CDR3 is 15 amino acids long. Trimming stripped 2 bases from V and 6 bases from J, with 17 bases between. For the CDR3, the DNA is TGTGCCTGGAGTCTCCGGAGTGATAGGGAAAACACCATATATTTT. Translating gives CAWSLRSDRENTIYF.

This sequence joins TRBV7-9 and TRBJ1-6, with unresolved D. Per the germline V gene, CDR1 is SEHNR and CDR2 is FQNEAQ (reference sequence). The CDR3 spans 12 residues. Deletions cut 2 bases from V and 16 bases from J, with 12 bases between. CDR3 sequence reads: CASSLTAGPLHF. CDR3 nucleotide sequence: TGTGCCAGCAGCTTAACTGCTGGACCACTCCACTTT.

The chain employs TRBV5-6 and TRBJ1-2; D unresolved. Germline V gene data show CDR1 as SGHDT and CDR2 as YYEEEE. The CDR3 totals 12 residues. V was clipped by 1 base and J by 8 bases, with 9 bases between them. The CDR3 sequence: CASSLPGPGYTF. CDR3 coding DNA: TGTGCCAGCAGCTTGCCCGGGCCGGGCTACACCTTC.

V is TRBV19 and J is TRBJ2-3, with 7 bases aligning to TRBD2. With V trimmed by 3 bases and J by 1 base, 10 bases remained unmatched. Germline assignment: CDR1 LNHDA and CDR2 SQIVND (reference sequence). This CDR3 is 17 amino acids long. CDR3 sequence: CASSMGRGIAGTDTQYF. The CDR3 nucleotides read TGTGCCAGTAGTATGGGGCGGGGGATAGCGGGCACAGATACGCAGTATTTT.

V gene TRBV28 combines with J gene TRBJ1-6, with D unclear. The CDR3 has 14 residues. Germline V gene sequence: CDR1 MDHEN, CDR2 SYDVKM. V lost 7 bases and J lost 7, with 14 bases in between. CDR3 region: CASKQDQRNSPLHF. The CDR3 region has the DNA TGTGCCAGCAAGCAGGACCAGCGGAATTCACCCCTCCACTTT.

V usage is TRBV6-5 and J usage is TRBJ1-4, with TRBD1 as a possible D gene (6 bases). V was shortened by 6 bases and J by 8 bases, with 13 bases between the two germline ends. The CDR3 extends over 13 amino acids. Germline V gene sequence: CDR1 MNHEY, CDR2 SVGAGI. CDR3 in amino acids: CASRGRGREKLFF. Here the CDR3 DNA reads TGTGCCAGCAGGGGCAGGGGCAGGGAAAAACTGTTTTTT.

The rearrangement joins TRBV11-2 to TRBJ1-1; TRBD1 might be the D (5 bases). V lost 3 bases and J 3 bases, leaving 11 bases between the germline ends. Germline CDR1 SGHAT, CDR2 FQNNGV. This CDR3 is built from 14 residues. DNA of the CDR3: TGTGCCAGCAGCTTCACCGGGACTGACACTGAAGCTTTCTTT. Protein: CASSFTGTDTEAFF.

A note on this clone: This could be a read error, since a much larger clone is one nucleotide away. The V and J genes are TRBV10-1 and TRBJ2-3, with TRBD2 identical over 10 bases. V gave up 7 bases and J gave up 2 bases; unmatched junction bases: 9. This CDR3 comprises 16 residues. Germline V lookup: CDR1 WNHNN, CDR2 SYGVQD (reference sequence). CDR3 nucleotides: TGCGCCAGCAATGAAACTAGCGGGGAACTCACAGATACGCAGTATTTT. Amino acid sequence: CASNETSGELTDTQYF.